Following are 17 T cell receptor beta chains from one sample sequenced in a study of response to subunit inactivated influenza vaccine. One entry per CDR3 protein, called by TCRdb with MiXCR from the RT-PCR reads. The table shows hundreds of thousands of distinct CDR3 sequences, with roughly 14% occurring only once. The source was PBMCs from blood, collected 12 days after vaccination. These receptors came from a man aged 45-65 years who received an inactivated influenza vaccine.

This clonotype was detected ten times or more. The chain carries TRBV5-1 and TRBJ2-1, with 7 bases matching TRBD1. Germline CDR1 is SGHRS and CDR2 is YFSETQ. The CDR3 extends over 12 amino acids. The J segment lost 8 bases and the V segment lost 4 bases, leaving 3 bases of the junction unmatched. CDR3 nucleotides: TGCGCCAGCAGCAAACAGGGGTATGAGCAGTTCTTC. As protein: CASSKQGYEQFF.

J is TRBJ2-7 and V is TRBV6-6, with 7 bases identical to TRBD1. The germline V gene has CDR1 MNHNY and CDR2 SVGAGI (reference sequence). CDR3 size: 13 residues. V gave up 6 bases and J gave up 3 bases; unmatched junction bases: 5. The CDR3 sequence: CASSRDRIYEQYF. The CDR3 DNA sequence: TGTGCCAGCAGCCGGGACAGAATCTACGAGCAGTACTTC.

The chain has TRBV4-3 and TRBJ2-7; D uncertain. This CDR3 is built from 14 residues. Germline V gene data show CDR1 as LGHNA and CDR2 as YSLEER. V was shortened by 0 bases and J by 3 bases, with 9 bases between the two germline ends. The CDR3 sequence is CASSQDLGVYEQYF. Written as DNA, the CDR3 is TGCGCCAGCAGCCAAGATCTAGGCGTCTACGAGCAGTACTTC.

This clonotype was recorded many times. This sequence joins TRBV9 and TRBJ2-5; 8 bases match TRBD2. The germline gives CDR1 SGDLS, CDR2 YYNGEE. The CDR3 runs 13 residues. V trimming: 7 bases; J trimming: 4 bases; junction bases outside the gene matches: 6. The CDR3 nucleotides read TGTGCCAGCGGTGCGGGAGGATTAGAGACCCAGTACTTC. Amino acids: CASGAGGLETQYF.

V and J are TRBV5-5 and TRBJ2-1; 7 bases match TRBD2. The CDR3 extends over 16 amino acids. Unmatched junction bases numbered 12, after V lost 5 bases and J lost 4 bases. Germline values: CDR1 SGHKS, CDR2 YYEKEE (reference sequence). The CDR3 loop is CASRFPGTMGYNEQFF. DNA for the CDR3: TGTGCCAGCAGATTCCCAGGGACTATGGGATACAATGAGCAGTTCTTC.

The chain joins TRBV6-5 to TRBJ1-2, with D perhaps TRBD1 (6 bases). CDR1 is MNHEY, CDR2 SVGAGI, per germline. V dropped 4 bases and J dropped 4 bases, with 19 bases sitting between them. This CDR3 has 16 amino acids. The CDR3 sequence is CASSSIPPGGPYGYTF. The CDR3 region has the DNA TGTGCCAGCAGTTCCATCCCGCCCGGGGGGCCCTATGGCTACACCTTC.

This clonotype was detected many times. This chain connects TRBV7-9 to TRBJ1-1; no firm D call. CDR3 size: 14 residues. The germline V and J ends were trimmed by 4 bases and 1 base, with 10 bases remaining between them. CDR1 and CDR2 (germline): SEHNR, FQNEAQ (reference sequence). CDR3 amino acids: CASSSFTENTEAFF. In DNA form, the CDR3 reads TGTGCCAGCAGCTCCTTCACAGAGAACACTGAAGCTTTCTTT.

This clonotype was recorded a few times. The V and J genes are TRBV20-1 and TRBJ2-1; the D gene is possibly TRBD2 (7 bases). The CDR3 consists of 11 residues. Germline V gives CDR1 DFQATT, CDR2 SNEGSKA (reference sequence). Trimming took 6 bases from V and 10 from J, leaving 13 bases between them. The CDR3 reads CSAEGGGEQFF. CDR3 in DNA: TGCAGTGCAGAGGGCGGGGGCGAGCAGTTCTTC.

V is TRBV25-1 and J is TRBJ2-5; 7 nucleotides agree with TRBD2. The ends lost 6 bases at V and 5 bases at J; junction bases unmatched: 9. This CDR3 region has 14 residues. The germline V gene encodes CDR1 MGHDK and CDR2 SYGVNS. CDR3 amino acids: CASSGGTSEETQYF. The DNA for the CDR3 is TGTGCCAGCAGCGGGGGTACTAGCGAGGAGACCCAGTACTTC.

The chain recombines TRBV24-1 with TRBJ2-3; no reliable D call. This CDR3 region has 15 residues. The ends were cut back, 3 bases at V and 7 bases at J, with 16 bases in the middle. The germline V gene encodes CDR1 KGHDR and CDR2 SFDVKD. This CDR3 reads CATSDAEGPTNTQYF. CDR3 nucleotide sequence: TGTGCCACCAGTGATGCAGAAGGACCTACTAATACGCAGTATTTT.

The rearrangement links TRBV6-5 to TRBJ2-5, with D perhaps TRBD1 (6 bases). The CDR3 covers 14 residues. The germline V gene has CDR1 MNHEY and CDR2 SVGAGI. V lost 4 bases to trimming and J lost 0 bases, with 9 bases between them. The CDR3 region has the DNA TGTGCCAGCAGTTTCAGGGGCCACCAAGAGACCCAGTACTTC. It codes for CASSFRGHQETQYF.

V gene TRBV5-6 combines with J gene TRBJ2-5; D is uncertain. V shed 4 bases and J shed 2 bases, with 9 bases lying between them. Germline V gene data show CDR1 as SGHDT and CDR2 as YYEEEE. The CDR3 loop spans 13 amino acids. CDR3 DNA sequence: TGTGCCAGCAGCCCCGCCTTACAAGAGACCCAGTACTTC. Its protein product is CASSPALQETQYF.

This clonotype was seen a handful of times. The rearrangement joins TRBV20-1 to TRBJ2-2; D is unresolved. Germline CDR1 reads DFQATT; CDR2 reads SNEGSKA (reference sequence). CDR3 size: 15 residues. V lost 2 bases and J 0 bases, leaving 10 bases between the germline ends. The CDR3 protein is CSARSGRTNTGELFF. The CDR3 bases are TGCAGTGCTAGAAGTGGGCGAACGAACACCGGGGAGCTGTTTTTT.

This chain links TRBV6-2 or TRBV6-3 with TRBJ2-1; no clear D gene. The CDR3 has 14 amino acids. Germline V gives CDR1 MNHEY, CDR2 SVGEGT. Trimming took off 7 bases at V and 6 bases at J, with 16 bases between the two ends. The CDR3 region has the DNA TGTGCCAGCACTTTCTGGCAGTGGGGCAATGAGCAGTTCTTC. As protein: CASTFWQWGNEQFF.

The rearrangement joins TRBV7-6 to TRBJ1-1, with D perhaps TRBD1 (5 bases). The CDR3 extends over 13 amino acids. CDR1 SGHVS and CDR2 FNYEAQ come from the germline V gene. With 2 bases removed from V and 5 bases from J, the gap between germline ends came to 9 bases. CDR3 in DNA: TGTGCCAGCAGCTTACAAGGGGAGACTGAAGCTTTCTTT. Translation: CASSLQGETEAFF.

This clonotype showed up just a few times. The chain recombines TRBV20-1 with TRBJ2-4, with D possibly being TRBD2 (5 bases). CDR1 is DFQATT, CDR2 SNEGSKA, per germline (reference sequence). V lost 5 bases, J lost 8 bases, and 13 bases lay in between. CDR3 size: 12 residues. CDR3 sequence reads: CSAVPGIDIQYF. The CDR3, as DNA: TGCAGTGCTGTTCCCGGGATAGACATTCAGTACTTC.

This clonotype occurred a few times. CDR3 region: CASSQTRRGASYEQYF. For the CDR3, the DNA is TGTGCCAGCAGCCAAACTAGGCGGGGGGCGTCCTACGAGCAGTACTTC. The chain joins TRBV12-3 or TRBV12-4 to TRBJ2-7; 8 nucleotides line up with TRBD2. V shed 6 bases, J shed 1 base, and the junction held 11 bases outside the gene matches. The CDR3 sequence is 16 residues long.